What follows are 19 T cell receptor beta chains derived from one specimen sequenced in a study of CD8 T cells in Susac syndrome. The RNA input was about 0.5 to 1 ug, and it was reverse transcribed with random hexamers. TCRdb processed the immunoSEQ multiplex PCR reads anew with MiXCR; each CDR3 protein has one entry. Among 130,000 to 150,000 distinct CDR3 sequences listed, roughly 94% were seen once. The sample was CD8+ T cells from PBMCs. The receptors originated from a human donor in good health.

The CDR3 loop reads CSASTSASSYNEQFF. The CDR3 region has the DNA TGCAGTGCGAGTACTAGCGCGAGCTCCTACAATGAGCAGTTCTTC. V and J are TRBV20-1 and TRBJ2-1; 7 bases line up with TRBD2. This CDR3 is 15 amino acids long. With V trimmed by 6 bases and J by 0 bases, 8 bases remained unmatched. CDR1 is DFQATT, CDR2 SNEGSKA, per germline (reference sequence).

The chain links TRBV28 to TRBJ2-1, with D unresolved. Trimming stripped 3 bases from V and 6 bases from J, with 6 bases between. Germline V gives CDR1 MDHEN, CDR2 SYDVKM. The CDR3 has 12 residues. The CDR3 loop reads CASSFVSNEQFF. CDR3 sequence (DNA): TGTGCCAGCAGTTTTGTATCCAATGAGCAGTTCTTC.

J is TRBJ2-1 and V is TRBV7-9, with 12 bases lining up with TRBD2. The CDR3 contains 17 residues. The V gene's germline CDR1 is SEHNR and CDR2 FQNEAQ (reference sequence). The ends lost 3 bases at V and 8 bases at J; junction bases unmatched: 11. CDR3 amino acids: CASSLGLAGPRSHEQFF. CDR3 nucleotides: TGTGCCAGCAGCTTGGGACTAGCGGGTCCTAGGTCCCATGAGCAGTTCTTC.

CDR3 sequence (DNA): TGTGCCAGTAGTGGAGGAGGAGAGCAGTACTTC. This encodes CASSGGGEQYF. The rearrangement joins TRBV19 to TRBJ2-7; perhaps TRBD2 as D (5 bases). The germline V and J ends were trimmed by 5 bases and 7 bases, with 9 bases remaining between them. Germline V gives CDR1 LNHDA, CDR2 SQIVND (reference sequence). This CDR3 contains 11 residues. Supplemented by reference TRBV19 and TRBJ2-7, the full variable domain reads DGGITQSPKYLFRKEGQNVTLSCEQNLNHDAMYWYRQDPGQGLRLIYYSQIVNDFQKGDIAEGYSVSREKKESFPLTVTSAQKNPTAFYLCASSGGGEQYFGPGTRLTVT.

The DNA of the CDR3 is TGCAGCAACCGGGACTACCGACAAGAGACCCAGTACTTC. Its translation: CSNRDYRQETQYF. This chain connects TRBV29-1 to TRBJ2-5; 7 positions agree with TRBD2. Per germline, CDR1 SQVTM and CDR2 ANQGSEA. With V trimmed by 8 bases and J by 2 bases, 8 bases remained unmatched. The CDR3 extends over 13 amino acids.

This clonotype was counted once. The CDR3 loop is CASSPLGGRGETQYF. The CDR3 coding sequence is TGTGCCAGCAGCCCCCTCGGGGGTAGGGGAGAGACCCAGTACTTC. The chain uses TRBV9 and TRBJ2-5; weak D call: TRBD2 (6 bases). CDR1 and CDR2 (germline): SGDLS, YYNGEE. The V and J ends lost 4 bases and 4 bases respectively, with 17 bases between them. CDR3 length equals 15 residues.

This chain uses TRBV6-5 with TRBJ1-2, with 9 bases fitting TRBD1. Germline V lookup: CDR1 MNHEY, CDR2 SVGAGI. The CDR3 runs to 15 residues. Trimming cost V 2 bases and J 4 bases; bases outside gene matches: 5. The CDR3 DNA is TGTGCCAGCAGTTACGGGACAGGGCCGACCTATGGCTACACCTTC. Encoded protein: CASSYGTGPTYGYTF.

V gene TRBV18 combines with J gene TRBJ2-5; possibly TRBD2 for D (5 bases). The germline V gene has CDR1 KGHSH and CDR2 LQKENI. The CDR3 has 14 amino acids. The ends were cut back, 0 bases at V and 5 bases at J, with 10 bases in the middle. Here the CDR3 reads CASSPPLLGETQYF. The CDR3 coding sequence is TGTGCCAGCTCACCACCTTTACTAGGGGAGACCCAGTACTTC. Full variable domain (outside the CDR3, taken from reference TRBV18 and TRBJ2-5): NAGVMQNPRHLVRRRGQEARLRCSPMKGHSHVYWYRQLPEEGLKFMVYLQKENIIDESGMPKERFSAEFPKEGPSILRIQQVVRGDSAAYFCASSPPLLGETQYFGPGTRLLVL.

J is TRBJ2-3 and V is TRBV6-5; D ambiguous. V was trimmed by 6 bases and J by 0 bases, leaving 10 bases between them. The CDR3 covers 14 residues. Germline V gene data show CDR1 as MNHEY and CDR2 as SVGAGI. The CDR3 bases are TGTGCCAGCAGCGAGCTCTCTAGCACAGATACGCAGTATTTT. This translates into CASSELSSTDTQYF.

The chain recombines TRBV11-2 with TRBJ2-1, with no clear D. V lost 5 bases and J lost 4, with 6 bases in between. The CDR3 loop spans 12 amino acids. Germline V CDR1 and CDR2: SGHAT, FQNNGV. This CDR3 is CASSMDYNEQFF. The CDR3 nucleotides read TGTGCCAGCAGCATGGATTACAATGAGCAGTTCTTC.

The chain links TRBV15 to TRBJ1-5; the match to TRBD1 covers 8 bases. This CDR3 has 11 amino acids. V lost 5 bases, J lost 16 bases, and 7 bases stayed unmatched. CDR1 is LNHNV, CDR2 YYDKDF, per germline (reference sequence). As DNA, the CDR3 is TGTGCCACCAGCGGAGGGACAGGAAAACATTTT. It translates to CATSGGTGKHF. Filled out from reference TRBV15 and TRBJ1-5, the complete variable domain reads DAMVIQNPRYQVTQFGKPVTLSCSQTLNHNVMYWYQQKSSQAPKLLFHYYDKDFNNEADTPDNFQSRRPNTSFCFLDIRSPGLGDTAMYLCATSGGTGKHFGDGTRLSIL.

The rearrangement links TRBV30 to TRBJ2-2; a possible D gene is TRBD1 (5 bases). V dropped 4 bases and J dropped 6 bases, with 15 bases sitting between them. Germline V lookup: CDR1 GTSNPN, CDR2 SVGIG (reference sequence). CDR3 length equals 14 residues. The CDR3 DNA is TGTGCCTGGAACGAAGGGGTGGTTGCCGGGGAGCTGTTTTTT. Amino acid sequence: CAWNEGVVAGELFF.

The CDR3 DNA reads TGTGCCAGCAGTTACTCCGACTCCTACGAGCAGTACTTC. The encoded protein is CASSYSDSYEQYF. The rearrangement links TRBV6-5 to TRBJ2-7; no clear D gene. This CDR3 spans 13 amino acids. Trimming shortened V by 0 bases and J by 0 bases, and 3 bases separated the two germline ends. Germline V gene data show CDR1 as MNHEY and CDR2 as SVGAGI.

This chain uses TRBV5-4 with TRBJ2-4, with 7 nucleotides matching TRBD1. Germline CDR1 SGHNT, CDR2 YYREEE (reference sequence). The V segment lost 3 bases and the J segment 5 bases; nucleotides outside the gene matches: 2. CDR3 length: 13 residues. The CDR3 DNA is TGTGCCAGCAGCTCCGGGACAGAAAACATTCAGTACTTC. Translation gives CASSSGTENIQYF.

The chain employs TRBV6-2 or TRBV6-3 and TRBJ1-5; 8 nucleotides agree with TRBD1. Germline V gene lookup returns CDR1 MNHEY and CDR2 SVGEGT. Unmatched junction bases numbered 8, after V lost 10 bases and J lost 3 bases. This CDR3 has 14 residues. The CDR3 DNA follows: TGTGCCACCGGGACAGGCAATTACAATCAGCCCCAGCATTTT. Translation: CATGTGNYNQPQHF.

The rearrangement uses TRBV28 and TRBJ1-4; D remains unclear. Germline V gives CDR1 MDHEN, CDR2 SYDVKM. V lost 0 bases to trimming and J lost 0 bases, with 8 bases between them. CDR3 length: 16 amino acids. The CDR3 nucleotides read TGTGCCAGCAGTTTATGGGCCTCTGCAACTAATGAAAAACTGTTTTTT. Amino acid sequence: CASSLWASATNEKLFF.

The CDR3 sequence: CASSYTGTSYEQYF. The CDR3 DNA reads as TGTGCCAGCTCATACACCGGGACTAGTTACGAGCAGTACTTC. J is TRBJ2-7 and V is TRBV18, with TRBD2 matching over 8 bases. Germline V lookup: CDR1 KGHSH, CDR2 LQKENI. The CDR3 has 14 residues. Losses at the gene ends were 5 bases for V and 4 bases for J; bases not matched to a gene: 7.

The chain carries TRBV27 and TRBJ2-1; 12 bases match TRBD2. Germline V gene lookup returns CDR1 MNHEY and CDR2 SMNVEV (reference sequence). The CDR3 length is 12 residues. V lost 6 bases and J lost 14; bases outside the gene matches: 5. In nucleotides, the CDR3 is TGTGCCAGCAGCCCGCTAGCGGGAGGGGAGTTCTTC. Protein: CASSPLAGGEFF.

The chain is built from TRBV7-3 and TRBJ2-4; D is unclear. The ends were cut back, 4 bases at V and 8 bases at J, with 9 bases in the middle. The CDR3 length is 12 residues. CDR1 is SGHTA and CDR2 is FQGTGA in the germline V gene. This CDR3 is CASSSNRDIQYF. DNA for the CDR3: TGTGCCAGCAGCTCCAATCGGGACATTCAGTACTTC. Together with reference TRBV7-3 and TRBJ2-4, the CDR3 gives the full variable domain: GAGVSQTPSNKVTEKGKYVELRCDPISGHTALYWYRQSLGQGPEFLIYFQGTGAADDSGLPNDRFFAVRPEGSVSTLKIQRTERGDSAVYLCASSSNRDIQYFGAGTRLSVL.